A single sample gave rise to the 27 T cell receptor beta chains below, sequenced in a study of cytomegalovirus exposure and HLA in healthy donors. Primers: 60 Vbeta forward and 13 Jbeta reverse. Assay used: immunoSEQ multiplex PCR; TCRdb lists only in-frame clones, some missing. This table has roughly 190,000 clones, 77% appearing once. Material: PBMCs. The origin of the receptors is a woman in her 30s in good health and CMV-seropositive.

This rearrangement joins TRBV19 to TRBJ2-5; 13 bases align to TRBD2. Germline V gene data show CDR1 as LNHDA and CDR2 as SQIVND (reference sequence). The length of the CDR3 is 18 residues. Unmatched junction bases numbered 8, after V lost 1 base and J lost 3 bases. The CDR3 nucleotides read TGTGCCAGTAGTATAGCGATTTCCGGGACTAGCGGGGAAGAGACCCAGTACTTC. This gives the protein CASSIAISGTSGEETQYF.

The rearrangement joins TRBV5-1 to TRBJ1-3; no firm D call. Trimming removed 1 base at V and 2 bases at J, with 10 bases between. Germline CDR1 is SGHRS and CDR2 is YFSETQ. CDR3 length: 15 residues. CDR3 sequence reads: CASSLNQNAGNTIYF. DNA for the CDR3: TGCGCCAGCAGCTTGAATCAGAATGCTGGAAACACCATATATTTT.

V and J are TRBV7-2 and TRBJ2-7; 8 bases are shared with TRBD1. Germline V gives CDR1 SGHTA, CDR2 FQGNSA. There are 17 residues in the CDR3. After removal of 2 bases from V and 2 bases from J, the junction contained 11 bases not matched to a gene. This CDR3 is CASSLTLPGGRPYEQYF. The CDR3 coding sequence is TGTGCCAGCAGCTTAACCCTCCCAGGGGGCCGGCCCTACGAGCAGTACTTC.

The rearrangement uses TRBV30 and TRBJ1-5, with TRBD1 matching 7 bases. Per the germline V gene, CDR1 is GTSNPN and CDR2 is SVGIG (reference sequence). V dropped 0 bases and J dropped 3; count of bases not matched to a gene: 2. The length of the CDR3 is 14 residues. The CDR3 region is CAWSVDRLNQPQHF. CDR3 coding DNA: TGTGCCTGGAGTGTGGACAGGCTCAATCAGCCCCAGCATTTT.

The chain combines TRBV19 with TRBJ2-2, with D possibly TRBD2 on 5 matching bases. V lost 3 bases and J 6 bases, leaving 11 bases between the germline ends. This CDR3 region has 14 residues. CDR1 LNHDA and CDR2 SQIVND come from the germline V gene (reference sequence). This CDR3 reads CASSIPGIAGELFF. The CDR3 DNA sequence: TGTGCCAGTAGTATCCCGGGGATCGCCGGGGAGCTGTTTTTT.

The J gene is TRBJ2-3, the V gene TRBV6-5; tentatively, D is TRBD2 (5 bases). The CDR3 covers 14 residues. Trimming left V 5 bases short and J 6 bases short, with 15 bases between. Germline loops: CDR1 MNHEY, CDR2 SVGAGI. DNA for the CDR3: TGTGCCAGCAGTCAAGTGGGTGGCGGGGATACGCAGTATTTT. Amino acid sequence: CASSQVGGGDTQYF.

The chain links TRBV28 to TRBJ1-1; the D gene is possibly TRBD1 (6 bases). The V gene's germline CDR1 is MDHEN and CDR2 SYDVKM. The CDR3 contains 19 residues. V lost 4 bases to trimming and J lost 0 bases, with 24 bases between them. The CDR3 here is CASSSSLANIRGMNTEAFF. As DNA, the CDR3 is TGTGCCAGCAGTTCCAGTCTTGCAAACATTAGGGGGATGAACACTGAAGCTTTCTTT.

The CDR3 region is CASSSPGGPDTGELFF. CDR3 bases: TGTGCCAGCAGCTCTCCGGGAGGGCCGGACACCGGGGAGCTGTTTTTT. The gene calls are TRBV28 and TRBJ2-2, with 8 bases fitting TRBD2. The germline V gene encodes CDR1 MDHEN and CDR2 SYDVKM. V lost 6 bases, J lost 3 bases, and 9 bases stayed unmatched. The CDR3 sequence is 16 residues long.

The genes are TRBV4-1 and TRBJ2-7; 14 nucleotides agree with TRBD2. J was trimmed by 13 bases and V by 2 bases; bases with no gene match: 10. Germline CDR1 reads MGHRA; CDR2 reads YSYEKL. This CDR3 contains 15 residues. DNA for the CDR3: TGCGCCAGCAGCCAATCGACTAGCGGGAGGGCCCTCGCATACTTC. Protein sequence: CASSQSTSGRALAYF.

J is TRBJ1-5 and V is TRBV2, with D tentatively TRBD1 (6 bases). Looked up from germline, CDR1 is SNHLY and CDR2 is FYNNEI. V lost 8 bases and J 7 bases, leaving 12 bases between the germline ends. The CDR3 is made up of 12 amino acids. CDR3 loop: CASRDTEQPQHF. The CDR3 DNA reads TGTGCCAGCCGGGACACGGAACAGCCCCAGCATTTT.

V is TRBV7-9 and J is TRBJ2-2; 8 bases line up with TRBD2. The CDR3 has 16 amino acids. Trimming cost V 5 bases and J 4 bases; bases outside gene matches: 9. Germline V gene lookup returns CDR1 SEHNR and CDR2 FQNEAQ (reference sequence). Written as DNA, the CDR3 is TGTGCCAGCAGCCTCTACCTAGCGGGTAGCACCGGGGAGCTGTTTTTT. Protein sequence: CASSLYLAGSTGELFF.

This sequence joins TRBV7-3 and TRBJ1-1; D unclear. CDR1 is SGHTA and CDR2 is FQGTGA in the germline V gene. CDR3 length: 13 residues. The V end lost 4 bases, the J end lost 1 base, and 7 bases lay between the germline ends. CDR3 bases: TGTGCCAGCAGCTCCGGGTCGAACACTGAAGCTTTCTTT. This gives the protein CASSSGSNTEAFF.

In its sample, this clone was seen once. This chain links TRBV28 with TRBJ1-6, with D hard to call. CDR3 length equals 16 residues. CDR1 is MDHEN, CDR2 SYDVKM, per germline. Trimming stripped 5 bases from V and 0 bases from J, with 11 bases between. Here the CDR3 reads CASSLRVSSYNSPLHF. The CDR3 DNA is TGTGCCAGCAGTCTCCGAGTTAGCTCCTATAATTCACCCCTCCACTTT.

The rearrangement uses TRBV29-1 and TRBJ1-4; 7 nucleotides align to TRBD1. The J segment lost 7 bases and the V segment lost 5 bases, leaving 7 bases of the junction unmatched. This CDR3 is built from 13 residues. Germline CDR1 SQVTM, CDR2 ANQGSEA. As DNA, the CDR3 is TGCAGCGTTCGACAGGGTTACGGTGAAAAACTGTTTTTT. This encodes CSVRQGYGEKLFF. Filled out from reference TRBV29-1 and TRBJ1-4, the complete variable domain reads SAVISQKPSRDICQRGTSLTIQCQVDSQVTMMFWYRQQPGQSLTLIATANQGSEATYESGFVIDKFPISRPNLTFSTLTVSNMSPEDSSIYLCSVRQGYGEKLFFGSGTQLSVL.

The chain joins TRBV5-4 to TRBJ2-7; D gene uncertain. Germline V gene lookup returns CDR1 SGHNT and CDR2 YYREEE (reference sequence). The CDR3 length is 12 residues. Trimming removed 0 bases from V and 8 bases from J, with 9 bases in between. The CDR3 bases are TGTGCCAGCAGCTTGGGGCAGGCAAAGCAGTACTTC. This sequence encodes CASSLGQAKQYF. Together with reference TRBV5-4 and TRBJ2-7, the CDR3 gives the full variable domain: ETGVTQSPTHLIKTRGQQVTLRCSSQSGHNTVSWYQQALGQGPQFIFQYYREEENGRGNFPPRFSGLQFPNYSSELNVNALELDDSALYLCASSLGQAKQYFGPGTRLTVT.

This clone was found a few times. The genes are TRBV6-5 and TRBJ2-2, with D tentatively TRBD1 (6 bases). V lost 4 bases and J lost 4, with 13 bases in between. CDR1 is MNHEY, CDR2 SVGAGI, per germline. The CDR3 loop spans 15 amino acids. The CDR3 DNA sequence: TGTGCCAGCAGTTCACAGGGACGTGGCACCGGGGAGCTGTTTTTT. Translated, it gives CASSSQGRGTGELFF.

This chain connects TRBV5-1 to TRBJ2-5; TRBD1 matches 8 bases. The ends lost 2 bases at V and 3 bases at J; junction bases unmatched: 6. CDR3 length equals 15 residues. Germline V gives CDR1 SGHRS, CDR2 YFSETQ. CDR3 bases: TGCGCCAGCAGCTTCCGACAGGGGCCCGAAGAGACCCAGTACTTC. Amino acid sequence: CASSFRQGPEETQYF.

A remark on this clone: The same CDR3 is also encoded by other DNA sequences in this sample. CDR3 DNA: TGTGCCAGCAGCTTAGTACAGGGAGAGACCCAGTACTTC. Amino acids: CASSLVQGETQYF. The rearrangement joins TRBV7-7 to TRBJ2-5, with D possibly matching TRBD1 (6 bases). The germline V gene has CDR1 SSHAT and CDR2 FNYEAQ (reference sequence). The CDR3 is 13 amino acids. The germline V and J ends were trimmed by 1 base and 4 bases, with 7 bases remaining between them.

The chain joins TRBV4-2 to TRBJ2-5, with TRBD2 matching over 9 bases. From germline, CDR1 is LGHNA and CDR2 YNFKEQ. CDR3 length: 15 amino acids. V shed 3 bases and J 1 base; nucleotides not matched to a gene: 3. CDR3 loop: CASSQQRGAQETQYF. As DNA, the CDR3 is TGTGCCAGCAGCCAGCAGCGGGGGGCCCAAGAGACCCAGTACTTC.

V gene TRBV2 combines with J gene TRBJ1-4; 9 bases agree with TRBD1. The germline CDR1 and CDR2 sequences are SNHLY and FYNNEI. After removal of 5 bases from V and 7 bases from J, the junction contained 5 bases not matched to a gene. This CDR3 spans 14 amino acids. The CDR3 DNA reads as TGTGCCAGCAGTCCGGACAGGGGTGGTGAAAAACTGTTTTTT. This gives the protein CASSPDRGGEKLFF.

The chain joins TRBV19 to TRBJ2-5, with D perhaps TRBD2 (5 bases). The V and J ends lost 4 bases and 1 base respectively, with 7 bases between them. CDR1 LNHDA and CDR2 SQIVND come from the germline V gene (reference sequence). The CDR3 length is 13 residues. The DNA of the CDR3 is TGTGCCAGTAGTACGGGGTCCCAAGAGACCCAGTACTTC. It is translated as CASSTGSQETQYF.

The rearrangement uses TRBV18 and TRBJ2-7; 8 bases map to TRBD1. This CDR3 has 14 residues. Germline CDR1 KGHSH, CDR2 LQKENI. The V and J ends lost 4 bases and 2 bases, in that order; junction bases with no gene match: 4. DNA for the CDR3: TGTGCCAGCTCACGACCGGGACAGGCCTACGAGCAGTACTTC. Encoded protein: CASSRPGQAYEQYF.

This chain uses TRBV6-1 with TRBJ2-7; 8 bases fit TRBD2. In germline, CDR1 is MNHNS, CDR2 SASEGT. The CDR3 spans 14 residues. With 1 base clipped from V and 2 bases from J, the junction kept 1 base outside the gene matches. CDR3 residues: CASSEVGGAYEQYF. CDR3 DNA sequence: TGTGCCAGCAGTGAAGTCGGGGGGGCCTACGAGCAGTACTTC.

The chain is built from TRBV6-6 and TRBJ2-3; D may be TRBD2 (6 bases). Germline CDR1 and CDR2: MNHNY and SVGAGI (reference sequence). With 0 bases removed from V and 8 bases from J, the gap between germline ends came to 12 bases. CDR3 length equals 14 residues. Here the CDR3 DNA reads TGTGCCAGCAGTTACTCTTCGGGAGTTCCTACGCAGTATTTT. This codes for CASSYSSGVPTQYF.

This chain uses TRBV7-3 with TRBJ2-1, with TRBD2 matching over 11 bases. V shed 5 bases and J 8 bases; nucleotides not matched to a gene: 8. Germline loops: CDR1 SGHTA, CDR2 FQGTGA. This CDR3 is 15 amino acids long. CDR3 sequence reads: CASSPGLAVVDEQFF. CDR3 in DNA: TGTGCCAGCAGCCCGGGACTAGCGGTTGTCGATGAGCAGTTCTTC.

The CDR3 here is CASSKGLAGVYEQYF. The CDR3 bases are TGTGCCAGCAGTAAAGGACTAGCGGGAGTCTACGAGCAGTACTTC. This chain connects TRBV11-3 to TRBJ2-7; TRBD2 matches at 13 bases. The CDR3 is 15 residues long. The germline V gene has CDR1 SGHNT and CDR2 YENEEA. Trimming removed 6 bases from V and 3 bases from J; junction bases left unmatched: 5. Filled out from reference TRBV11-3 and TRBJ2-7, the complete variable domain reads EAGVVQSPRYKIIEKKQPVAFWCNPISGHNTLYWYLQNLGQGPELLIRYENEEAVDDSQLPKDRFSAERLKGVDSTLKIQPAELGDSAVYLCASSKGLAGVYEQYFGPGTRLTVT.

This chain joins TRBV6-1 and TRBJ2-3, with 7 bases lining up with TRBD1. The ends lost 1 base at V and 2 bases at J; junction bases unmatched: 24. The CDR3 runs to 22 residues. Germline V gives CDR1 MNHNS, CDR2 SASEGT. The CDR3 DNA is TGTGCCAGCAGTGAAGGGGGAACAGGGGTTTACTTCCGCGCCGATTCCACAGATACGCAGTATTTT. Protein product: CASSEGGTGVYFRADSTDTQYF.